This T cell receptor (beta chain) was identified during a study of blood T cell repertoires in COVID-19. Study in general: Samples representing acute and convalescent COVID-19 were sourced from the United States, Italy and Spain. T cells, B-cell-depleted T cells, or PBMCs supplied cDNA or gDNA.

All enrollees were roughly 18 to 100 years old and from 20 to 25 US areas. Per the authors' pipeline: Amplification of reference gene primers provided the estimated nucleated cell counts. Assay used: immunoSEQ multiplex PCR; TCRdb lists only in-frame clones, some missing. From that table come the V and J calls and clone size; the DNA was used to work out D and trimming. The sample includes hundreds of thousands of clones, around 87% of them seen just once. Between the trimmed V and J ends, which lost 3 bases and 4 bases, there was a span of 12 bases. There are 14 residues in the CDR3. Germline V gene sequence: CDR1 LNHDA, CDR2 SQIVND (reference sequence).

Sequences were obtained from PBMCs or T cells enriched from blood (not recorded which). The gene calls are TRBV19 and TRBJ1-2; D is undetermined. This TCR was sampled from a middle-aged woman with acute COVID-19. The chain's CDR3 is CASSMYGSFYGYTF. CDR3 DNA sequence: TGTGCCAGTAGTATGTACGGGTCCTTCTATGGCTACACCTTC.